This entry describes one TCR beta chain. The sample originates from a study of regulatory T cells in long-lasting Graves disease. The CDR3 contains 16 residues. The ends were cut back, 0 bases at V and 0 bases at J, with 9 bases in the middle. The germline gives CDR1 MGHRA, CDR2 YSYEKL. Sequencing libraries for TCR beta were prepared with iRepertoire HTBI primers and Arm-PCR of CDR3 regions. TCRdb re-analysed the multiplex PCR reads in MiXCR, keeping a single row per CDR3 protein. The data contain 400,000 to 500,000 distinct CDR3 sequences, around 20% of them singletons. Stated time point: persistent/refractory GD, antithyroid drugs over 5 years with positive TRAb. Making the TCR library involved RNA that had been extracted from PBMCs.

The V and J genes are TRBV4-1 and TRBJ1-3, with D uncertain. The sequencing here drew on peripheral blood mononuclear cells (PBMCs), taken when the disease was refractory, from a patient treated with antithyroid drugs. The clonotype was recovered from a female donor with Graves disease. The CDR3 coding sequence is TGCGCCAGCAGCCAAGAACGCCGTTACTCTGGAAACACCATATATTTT. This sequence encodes CASSQERRYSGNTIYF.